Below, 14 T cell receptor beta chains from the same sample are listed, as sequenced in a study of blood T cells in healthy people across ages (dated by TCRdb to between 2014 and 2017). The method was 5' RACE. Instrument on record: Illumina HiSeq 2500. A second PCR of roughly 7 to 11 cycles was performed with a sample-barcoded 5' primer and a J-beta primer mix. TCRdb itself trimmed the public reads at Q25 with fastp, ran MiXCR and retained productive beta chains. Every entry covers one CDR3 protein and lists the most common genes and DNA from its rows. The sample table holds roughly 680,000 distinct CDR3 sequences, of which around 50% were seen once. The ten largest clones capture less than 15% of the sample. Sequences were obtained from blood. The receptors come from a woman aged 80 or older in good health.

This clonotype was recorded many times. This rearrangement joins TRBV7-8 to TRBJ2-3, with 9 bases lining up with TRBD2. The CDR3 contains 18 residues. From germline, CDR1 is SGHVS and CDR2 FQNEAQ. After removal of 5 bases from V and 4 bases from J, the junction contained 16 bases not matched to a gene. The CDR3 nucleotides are TGTGCCAGCAGCCTCTCTCCCGGTAGCGGGGGTGCCGCAGATACGCAGTATTTT. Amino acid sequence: CASSLSPGSGGAADTQYF.

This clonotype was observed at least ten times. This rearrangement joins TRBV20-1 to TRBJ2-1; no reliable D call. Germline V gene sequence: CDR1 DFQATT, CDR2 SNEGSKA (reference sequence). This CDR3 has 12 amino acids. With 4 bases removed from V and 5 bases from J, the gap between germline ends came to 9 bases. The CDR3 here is CSATPVHNEQFF. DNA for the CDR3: TGCAGTGCTACCCCAGTCCACAATGAGCAGTTCTTC.

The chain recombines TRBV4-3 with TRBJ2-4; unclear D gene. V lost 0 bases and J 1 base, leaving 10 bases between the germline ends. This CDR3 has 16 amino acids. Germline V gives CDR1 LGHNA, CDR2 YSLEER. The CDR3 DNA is TGCGCCAGCAGCCAAGAAGCAGAGTTGGCCAAAAACATTCAGTACTTC. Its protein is CASSQEAELAKNIQYF.

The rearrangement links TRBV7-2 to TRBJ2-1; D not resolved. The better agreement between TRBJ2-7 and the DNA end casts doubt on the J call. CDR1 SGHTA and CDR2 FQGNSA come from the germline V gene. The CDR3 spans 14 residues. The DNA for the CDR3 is TGTGCCAGCAGCTTAATTTCCGGGTACAATGAGCAGTACTTC. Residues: CASSLISGYNEQYF.

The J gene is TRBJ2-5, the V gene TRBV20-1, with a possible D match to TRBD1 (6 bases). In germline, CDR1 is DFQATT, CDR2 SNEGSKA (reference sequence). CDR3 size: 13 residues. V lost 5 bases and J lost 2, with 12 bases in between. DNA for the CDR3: TGCAGTGCTCACGCGGACAGACAAGAGACCCAGTACTTC. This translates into CSAHADRQETQYF.

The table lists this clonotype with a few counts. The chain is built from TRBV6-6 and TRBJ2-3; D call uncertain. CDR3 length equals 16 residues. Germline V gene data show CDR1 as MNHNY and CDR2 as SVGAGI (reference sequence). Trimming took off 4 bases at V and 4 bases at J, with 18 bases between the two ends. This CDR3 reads CASSFDLGSGPDTQYF. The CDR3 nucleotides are TGTGCCAGCAGTTTCGACCTTGGTTCCGGGCCAGATACGCAGTATTTT.

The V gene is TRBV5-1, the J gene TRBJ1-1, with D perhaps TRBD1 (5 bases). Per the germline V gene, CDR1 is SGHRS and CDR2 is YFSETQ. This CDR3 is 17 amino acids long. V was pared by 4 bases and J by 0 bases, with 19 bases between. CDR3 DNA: TGCGCCAGCAGCAATCAGGGCTTGTCAACGATGAACACTGAAGCTTTCTTT. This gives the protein CASSNQGLSTMNTEAFF.

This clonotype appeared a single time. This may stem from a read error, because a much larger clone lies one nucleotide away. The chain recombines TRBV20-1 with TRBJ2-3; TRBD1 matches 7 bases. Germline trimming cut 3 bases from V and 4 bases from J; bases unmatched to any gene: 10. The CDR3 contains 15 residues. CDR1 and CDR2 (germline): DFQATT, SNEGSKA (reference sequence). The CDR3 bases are TGCAGTGCTAGGCAAGGCCGGGACAGTCCAGATACGCAGTATTTT. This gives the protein CSARQGRDSPDTQYF.

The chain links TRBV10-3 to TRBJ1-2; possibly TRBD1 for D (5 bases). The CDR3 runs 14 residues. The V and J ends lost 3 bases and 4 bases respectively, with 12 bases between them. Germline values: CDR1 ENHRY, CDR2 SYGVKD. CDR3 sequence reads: CAISEGDGPYGYTF. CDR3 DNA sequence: TGTGCCATCAGTGAAGGGGACGGACCCTATGGCTACACCTTC.

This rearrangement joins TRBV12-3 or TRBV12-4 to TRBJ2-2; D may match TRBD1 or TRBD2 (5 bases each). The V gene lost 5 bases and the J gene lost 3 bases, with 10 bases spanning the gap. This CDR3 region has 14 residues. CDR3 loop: CASSPQGDTGELFF. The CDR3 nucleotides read TGTGCCAGCAGTCCCCAGGGAGACACCGGGGAGCTGTTTTTT.

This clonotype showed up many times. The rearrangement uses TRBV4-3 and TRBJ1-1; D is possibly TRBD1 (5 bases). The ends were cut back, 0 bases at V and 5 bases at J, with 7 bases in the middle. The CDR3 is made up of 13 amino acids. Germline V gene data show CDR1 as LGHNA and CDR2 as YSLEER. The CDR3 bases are TGCGCCAGCAGCCAAGAGGGGGGAACTGAAGCTTTCTTT. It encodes CASSQEGGTEAFF.

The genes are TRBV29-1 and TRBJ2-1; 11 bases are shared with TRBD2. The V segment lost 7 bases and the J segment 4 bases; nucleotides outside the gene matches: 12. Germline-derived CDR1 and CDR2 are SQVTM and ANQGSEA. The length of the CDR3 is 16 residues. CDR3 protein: CSAVPWGTSGYNEQFF. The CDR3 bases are TGCAGCGCTGTGCCGTGGGGGACTAGCGGATACAATGAGCAGTTCTTC.

The CDR3 protein is CASSQALGVGEQYF. DNA of the CDR3: TGCGCCAGCAGCCAAGCTCTGGGAGTCGGCGAGCAGTACTTC. This chain uses TRBV4-1 with TRBJ2-7, with D possibly TRBD2 on 5 matching bases. The V gene lost 1 base and the J gene lost 6 bases, with 13 bases spanning the gap. The germline V gene has CDR1 MGHRA and CDR2 YSYEKL. This CDR3 region has 14 residues.

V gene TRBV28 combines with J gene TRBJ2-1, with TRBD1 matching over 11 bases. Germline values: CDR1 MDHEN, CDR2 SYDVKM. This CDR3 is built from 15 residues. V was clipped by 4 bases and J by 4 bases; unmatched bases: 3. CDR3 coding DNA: TGTGCCAGCAGTTCCGGGACAGGGGGTTACAATGAGCAGTTCTTC. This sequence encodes CASSSGTGGYNEQFF.